This TCR beta chain was identified in a study of blood T cell repertoires in COVID-19. This clone was seen a single time. Germline V gives CDR1 LGHDT, CDR2 YNNKEL (reference sequence). V trimming: 6 bases; J trimming: 8 bases; junction bases outside the gene matches: 13. The CDR3 covers 15 residues. Original handling: How many nucleated cells were present was estimated from reference gene primer amplification. Data came from immunoSEQ multiplex PCR; TCRdb stores just in-frame clones and leaves some out. V and J calls and clone size are given by that table; D and trimming were obtained from the DNA. The table lists about 80,000 clones, around four fifths of them singletons.

This chain links TRBV3-1 (or the pseudogene TRBV3-2) with TRBJ1-2; 9 nucleotides match TRBD1. The receptor was derived from a human donor in a cohort sampled during active COVID-19. The sample taken for sequencing was peripheral blood. The CDR3 protein is CASSPLRTGVGGYTF. CDR3 coding DNA: TGTGCCAGCAGTCCCCTCCGGACAGGGGTGGGAGGCTACACCTTC.